A selection of T cell receptor beta chains follows, all from one sample in a study of T cells after yellow fever vaccination. TCRdb fed the 5' RACE reads into MiXCR, producing one record per CDR3 protein. The sample includes more than 250,000 distinct CDR3 sequences, around 6.8% of them seen just once. Material: PBMCs, obtained roughly seven weeks after the first yellow fever vaccination. The receptor set was obtained from a man younger than 35 who received the YFV17D yellow fever vaccine. Both conserved end residues are part of each CDR3. D genes are given only for firm matches.

d_call: TRBD1; v_call: TRBV7-9; cdr3_aa: CASIHRGRFSNQPQHF
d_call: .; v_call: TRBV6-2/TRBV6-3; cdr3_aa: CASSRQEISYEQYF
d_call: TRBD1; v_call: TRBV5-5; cdr3_aa: CASSWTGGDYFEAFF
d_call: .; v_call: TRBV6-1; cdr3_aa: CASSKVGRGDREKLFF
d_call: TRBD2; v_call: TRBV29-1; cdr3_aa: CSVDNGGDYNEQFF
d_call: .; v_call: TRBV7-2; cdr3_aa: CASSVRRDQPQHF
d_call: .; v_call: TRBV5-4; cdr3_aa: CASSPNEGVAEAFF
d_call: .; v_call: TRBV4-1; cdr3_aa: CASSQLAAGWSPLHF
d_call: .; v_call: TRBV7-2; cdr3_aa: CASSRASSHNQQFF
d_call: .; v_call: TRBV11-2; cdr3_aa: CASSFRQINEQVF
d_call: TRBD1; v_call: TRBV5-5; cdr3_aa: CASSWSGTGSQPQHF
d_call: .; v_call: TRBV12-3/TRBV12-4; cdr3_aa: CASSLELTGRETQYF
d_call: .; v_call: TRBV6-2/TRBV6-3; cdr3_aa: CASSYGPPKHNTIYF
d_call: .; v_call: TRBV27; cdr3_aa: CASSQNRVQSYTF
d_call: TRBD2; v_call: TRBV7-6; cdr3_aa: CASSPSWGGGAGEQFF
d_call: TRBD1; v_call: TRBV7-2; cdr3_aa: CASSLYGTVRLPQYF
d_call: .; v_call: TRBV3-1; cdr3_aa: CASSQSVGLGDEQFF
d_call: .; v_call: TRBV20-1; cdr3_aa: CSARDGLATDTQYF
d_call: .; v_call: TRBV30; cdr3_aa: CAWSGRGNQPQHF
d_call: .; v_call: TRBV13; cdr3_aa: CASSHAGTTQYF